One sample yielded the 8 T cell receptor beta chains listed below, sequenced in a study of blood T cell repertoires in COVID-19. Here immunoSEQ multiplex PCR was the method, and the copy in TCRdb shows in-frame clones only, minus some. The table lists around 250,000 clones, about 80% of them singletons, with 1.9% in the top ten. The sample taken for sequencing was peripheral blood. These receptors were taken from a young man who had recovered from COVID-19.

This chain uses TRBV7-3 with TRBJ2-1; the D gene is possibly TRBD1 (5 bases). Trimming removed 2 bases at V and 1 base at J, with 9 bases between. This CDR3 region has 15 residues. Germline V gene lookup returns CDR1 SGHTA and CDR2 FQGTGA. The CDR3 DNA reads as TGTGCCAGCAGCTTAGGGCAGGGATCCTACAATGAGCAGTTCTTC. Translated: CASSLGQGSYNEQFF.

In DNA, the CDR3 is TGTGCCAGCAGTGGAGCGGGGGCCCCCACAGATACGCAGTATTTT. Translating it yields CASSGAGAPTDTQYF. This rearrangement joins TRBV7-9 to TRBJ2-3; 8 nucleotides align to TRBD2. CDR3 length equals 15 residues. V dropped 6 bases and J dropped 2; count of bases not matched to a gene: 7. CDR1 and CDR2 (germline): SEHNR, FQNEAQ (reference sequence).

This clone was counted a few times. V and J are TRBV18 and TRBJ2-6; maybe TRBD2 (8 bases). Trimming stripped 1 base from V and 0 bases from J, with 22 bases between. This CDR3 is 21 amino acids long. From germline, CDR1 is KGHSH and CDR2 LQKENI. The CDR3 sequence is CASSPRPGGSSGDSGANVLTF. The CDR3 nucleotides are TGTGCCAGCTCACCACGTCCAGGGGGTAGTAGCGGGGACTCTGGGGCCAACGTCCTGACTTTC. The variable domain in full, completed from reference TRBV18 and TRBJ2-6, reads NAGVMQNPRHLVRRRGQEARLRCSPMKGHSHVYWYRQLPEEGLKFMVYLQKENIIDESGMPKERFSAEFPKEGPSILRIQQVVRGDSAAYFCASSPRPGGSSGDSGANVLTFGAGSRLTVL.

The gene calls are TRBV27 and TRBJ1-2, with D possibly TRBD1 on 6 matching bases. The V and J ends lost 6 bases and 7 bases respectively, with 15 bases between them. The CDR3 sequence is 13 residues long. The germline CDR1 and CDR2 sequences are MNHEY and SMNVEV (reference sequence). The CDR3 coding sequence is TGTGCCAGCAGAAACCAGGGGATAAGTGGCTACACCTTC. As protein: CASRNQGISGYTF.

The chain links TRBV5-1 to TRBJ1-1, with D unresolved. The germline CDR1 and CDR2 sequences are SGHRS and YFSETQ. The CDR3 has 14 amino acids. V dropped 2 bases and J dropped 5 bases, with 13 bases sitting between them. The CDR3 bases are TGCGCCAGCAGCTTAACTACCTCGGGAACTGAAGCTTTCTTT. Protein product: CASSLTTSGTEAFF.

This clone was observed a few times. The genes are TRBV28 and TRBJ1-2; no reliable D call. Germline loops: CDR1 MDHEN, CDR2 SYDVKM. Trimming left V 5 bases short and J 8 bases short, with 12 bases between. The CDR3 extends over 12 amino acids. The DNA of the CDR3 is TGTGCCAGCAGTGGGGTTTCGGGAGGCTACACCTTC. As protein: CASSGVSGGYTF.

The chain's CDR3 is CASSPRQGSTDTQYF. CDR3 DNA: TGTGCCAGCAGTCCTCGACAGGGGAGCACAGATACGCAGTATTTT. This chain joins TRBV6-6 and TRBJ2-3, with 8 positions matching TRBD1. J lost 0 bases, V lost 5 bases, and 4 bases had no gene match. CDR1 and CDR2 (germline): MNHNY, SVGAGI (reference sequence). The CDR3 is made up of 15 amino acids.

V gene TRBV11-2 combines with J gene TRBJ2-1, with D possibly matching TRBD1 (5 bases). V dropped 1 base and J dropped 6 bases, with 7 bases sitting between them. This CDR3 region has 13 residues. Germline-derived CDR1 and CDR2 are SGHAT and FQNNGV. CDR3 coding DNA: TGTGCCAGCAGCTTAGGGGGCCTCAATGAGCAGTTCTTC. Its protein is CASSLGGLNEQFF.